Listed here are 8 T cell receptor beta chains from one sample, sequenced in a study of blood T cell repertoires in COVID-19. Here immunoSEQ multiplex PCR was the method, and the copy in TCRdb shows in-frame clones only, minus some. Among about 220,000 clones listed, roughly four fifths were seen once. Sample: peripheral blood. The receptor source for this set is a woman aged 70-85 years with acute or convalescent COVID-19.

The chain couples TRBV6-2 or TRBV6-3 to TRBJ1-1; D not certain. In germline, CDR1 is MNHEY, CDR2 SVGEGT. V lost 4 bases and J lost 5, with 17 bases in between. The CDR3 loop spans 15 amino acids. The CDR3, as DNA: TGTGCCAGCAGTTCCATAAGGCAAAGAGGAACTGAAGCTTTCTTT. Its protein product is CASSSIRQRGTEAFF.

The count of this clone is one. The V gene is TRBV30, the J gene TRBJ1-2, with unresolved D. CDR3 length: 13 residues. Trimming cost V 1 base and J 4 bases, with 10 bases left between them. The V gene's germline CDR1 is GTSNPN and CDR2 SVGIG (reference sequence). CDR3 nucleotide sequence: TGTGCCTGGAGTGGGGCGGGCTTCTATGGCTACACCTTC. Translated, it gives CAWSGAGFYGYTF.

The chain carries TRBV7-9 and TRBJ1-5, with a weak D call TRBD1 (6 bases). This CDR3 region has 14 residues. V lost 6 bases and J 2 bases, leaving 11 bases between the germline ends. Germline-derived CDR1 and CDR2 are SEHNR and FQNEAQ (reference sequence). The CDR3 DNA sequence: TGTGCCAGCAGTTCCTCAGGGGGCAATCAGCCCCAGCATTTT. Translation gives CASSSSGGNQPQHF.

The sample holds one count of this clone. V gene TRBV2 combines with J gene TRBJ1-5, with D tentatively TRBD1 (5 bases). CDR3 length: 15 amino acids. Germline V gene lookup returns CDR1 SNHLY and CDR2 FYNNEI. V shed 6 bases and J shed 4 bases, with 16 bases lying between them. The CDR3 sequence is CASSLGSGRNQPQHF. The CDR3 bases are TGTGCCAGCAGCCTTGGGTCAGGGAGGAATCAGCCCCAGCATTTT.

The chain is built from TRBV6-5 and TRBJ1-1; no definite D call. Between the trimmed V and J ends, which lost 5 bases and 4 bases, there was a span of 14 bases. The CDR3 length is 14 residues. Germline CDR1 and CDR2: MNHEY and SVGAGI. The CDR3 DNA reads TGTGCCAGCAGTAGTTCAGTATCAAGCACTGAAGCTTTCTTT. It specifies CASSSSVSSTEAFF.

The chain has TRBV6-2 or TRBV6-3 and TRBJ1-5, with TRBD1 matching 7 bases. V was pared by 3 bases and J by 6 bases, with 14 bases of the junction left unmatched. The CDR3 spans 17 residues. Germline-derived CDR1 and CDR2 are MNHEY and SVGEGT. Here the CDR3 reads CASSYKRGLSESQPQHF. The CDR3 region has the DNA TGTGCCAGCAGTTATAAGAGGGGGCTCTCGGAATCTCAGCCCCAGCATTTT.

Points on this clone: The junction departs from germline at one end; a sequencing error may be responsible. The J gene is TRBJ2-3, the V gene TRBV3-1 (or the pseudogene TRBV3-2); no clear D gene. Germline CDR1 LGHDT, CDR2 YNNKEL (reference sequence). The CDR3 sequence is 12 residues long. The CDR3 nucleotides read TGCGCCAGCAGCCCTGGCACAGATACGCAGTATTTT. Residues: CASSPGTDTQYF.

This rearrangement joins TRBV19 to TRBJ2-7, with D tentatively TRBD1 (6 bases). Trimming took 4 bases from V and 1 from J, leaving 11 bases between them. The CDR3 totals 14 residues. CDR1 and CDR2 (germline): LNHDA, SQIVND (reference sequence). This CDR3 is CASSSQGLSYEQYF. CDR3 in DNA: TGTGCCAGTAGTAGTCAGGGGCTTTCCTACGAGCAGTACTTC.